The clone carrying this T cell receptor beta chain was seen many times. As yet, its antigen is unknown. Documented time point: pre-sensitization, week 0. The sample's treatment: therapeutic diphenylcyclopropenone sensitization with weekly scalp DPC. In the library, unique molecular identifiers were attached to individual cDNA molecules. A single record per CDR3 protein comes from TCRdb applying MiXCR to the RACE reads. The repertoire holds around 250,000 distinct CDR3 sequences, with around 9.3% as singletons. These data belong to a study of human T cells and chemical hapten exposure. Overall study context: Variability of per-sample TCR yields stemmed mainly from small differences in pooled library volume. Study-level results: TCRs at high frequency, those above 1 in 1000, did not change with DPC sensitization. PT1 expanded TCR numbers tracked positively with patch test score.

The TCR was taken from a woman in her 40s with alopecia areata. Some clones in this sample may be carry-over from other donors' samples. Sequenced material: whole blood, taken in connection with sensitization to the hapten diphenylcyclopropenone (DPC).

The CDR3 here is CATSNGASRYGELFF. The CDR3 coding sequence is TGTGCCACCAGTAACGGAGCGTCAAGATACGGGGAGCTGTTTTTT. The chain joins TRBV24-1 to TRBJ2-2, with no clear D. V gave up 6 bases and J gave up 7 bases, with 17 bases separating them. This CDR3 has 15 residues. The germline gives CDR1 KGHDR, CDR2 SFDVKD.